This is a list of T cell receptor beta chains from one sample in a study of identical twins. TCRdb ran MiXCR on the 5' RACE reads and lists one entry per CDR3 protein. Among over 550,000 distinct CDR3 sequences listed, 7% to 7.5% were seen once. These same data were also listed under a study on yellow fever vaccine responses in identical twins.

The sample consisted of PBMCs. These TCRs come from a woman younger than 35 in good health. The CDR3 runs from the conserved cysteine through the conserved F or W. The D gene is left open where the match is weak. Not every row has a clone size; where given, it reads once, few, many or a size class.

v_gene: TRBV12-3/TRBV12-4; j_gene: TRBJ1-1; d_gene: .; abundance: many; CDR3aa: CASSFGTGGTEAFF; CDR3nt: TGTGCCAGCAGTTTCGGAACAGGTGGTACTGAAGCTTTCTTT
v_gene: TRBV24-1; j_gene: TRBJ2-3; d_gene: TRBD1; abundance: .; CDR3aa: CATSDSGGTGSPDTQYF; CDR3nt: TGTGCCACCAGTGATTCCGGCGGGACAGGGTCCCCAGATACGCAGTATTTT
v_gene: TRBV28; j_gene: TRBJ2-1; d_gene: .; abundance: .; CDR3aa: CASSFQAADYNEQFF; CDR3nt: TGTGCCAGCAGTTTTCAAGCGGCGGATTACAATGAGCAGTTCTTC
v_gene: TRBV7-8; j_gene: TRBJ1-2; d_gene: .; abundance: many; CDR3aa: CASSLVPGEAYGYTF; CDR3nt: TGTGCCAGCAGCTTAGTACCAGGGGAGGCCTATGGCTACACCTTC
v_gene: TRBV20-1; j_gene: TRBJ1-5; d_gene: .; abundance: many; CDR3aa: CSAGRRDSNQPQHF; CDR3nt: TGCAGTGCTGGGAGGCGGGATAGCAATCAGCCCCAGCATTTT
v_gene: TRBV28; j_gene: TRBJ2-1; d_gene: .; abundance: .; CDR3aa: CASSFDPKGRDEQFF; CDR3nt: TGTGCCAGCAGTTTTGACCCCAAGGGGCGTGATGAGCAGTTCTTC
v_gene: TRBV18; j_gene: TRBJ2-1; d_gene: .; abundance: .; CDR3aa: CASSPPGPTHEQFF; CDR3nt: TGTGCCAGCTCACCACCGGGCCCTACCCATGAGCAGTTCTTC
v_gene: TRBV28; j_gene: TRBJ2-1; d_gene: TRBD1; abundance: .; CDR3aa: CASSSQGAGFNEQFF; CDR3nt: TGTGCCAGCAGTTCCCAGGGGGCAGGCTTCAATGAGCAGTTCTTC
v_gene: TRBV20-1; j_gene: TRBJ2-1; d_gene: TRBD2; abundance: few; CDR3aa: CSAPTSVWPYNEQFF; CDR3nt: TGCAGTGCGCCGACTAGCGTATGGCCCTACAATGAGCAGTTCTTC
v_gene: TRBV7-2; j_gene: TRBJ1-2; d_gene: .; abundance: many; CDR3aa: CASSTLRLDYGYTF; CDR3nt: TGTGCCAGCAGCACCCTAAGACTCGACTATGGCTACACCTTC
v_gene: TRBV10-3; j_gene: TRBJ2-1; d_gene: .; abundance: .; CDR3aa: CAISESRGASYNEQFF; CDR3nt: TGTGCCATCAGTGAGTCGAGGGGGGCCTCCTACAATGAGCAGTTCTTC
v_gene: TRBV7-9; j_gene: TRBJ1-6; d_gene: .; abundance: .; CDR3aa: CASSLVRARGSNSPLHF; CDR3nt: .
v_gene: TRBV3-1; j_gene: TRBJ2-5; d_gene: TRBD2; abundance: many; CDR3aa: CASSQNLVAGGKETQYF; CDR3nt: TGTGCCAGCAGCCAAAATCTCGTCGCGGGAGGCAAAGAGACCCAGTACTTC
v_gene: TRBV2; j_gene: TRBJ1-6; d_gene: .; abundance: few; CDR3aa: CASSEARQANSPLHF; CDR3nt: TGTGCCAGCAGTGAAGCGCGACAGGCCAATTCACCCCTCCACTTT
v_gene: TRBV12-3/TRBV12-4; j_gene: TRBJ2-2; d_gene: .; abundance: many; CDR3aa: CASILGGASYTGELFF; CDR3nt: .
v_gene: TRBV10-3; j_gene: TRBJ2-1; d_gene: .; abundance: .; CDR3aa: CAISAAAALSYNEQFF; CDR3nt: TGTGCCATCAGTGCGGCAGCGGCCCTCTCCTACAATGAGCAGTTCTTC
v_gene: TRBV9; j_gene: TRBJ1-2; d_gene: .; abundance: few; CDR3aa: CASSVDVEYGYTF; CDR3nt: TGTGCCAGCAGCGTGGACGTAGAATATGGCTACACCTTC
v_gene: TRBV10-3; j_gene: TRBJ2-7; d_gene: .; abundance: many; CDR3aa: CAISGAETYEQYF; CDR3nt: TGTGCCATCAGTGGCGCGGAAACCTACGAGCAGTACTTC